The 29 T cell receptor beta chains reported below all come from one sample, sequenced in a study of CD8 T cells in ankylosing spondylitis. Study-wide results and limits: Ankylosing spondylitis blood appeared to be characterized by a TCR beta motif of roughly eight highly homologous variants.

What these receptors recognize is not known. TCRdb reanalysed the 5' RACE reads using MiXCR and keeps one entry per CDR3 protein. The sample carries about 200,000 distinct CDR3 sequences, roughly 6.6% recorded once. Sequences were obtained from blood, either unsorted or a sorted T cell fraction (not recorded which). The receptors come from a male donor with ankylosing spondylitis.

This clonotype was observed at least ten times. This chain joins TRBV29-1 and TRBJ1-2; TRBD1 aligns across 8 bases. This CDR3 comprises 15 residues. Trimming at V came to 6 bases and at J to 4 bases, leaving 13 bases not matched to a gene. CDR1 and CDR2 from the germline V gene are SQVTM and ANQGSEA. Written as DNA, the CDR3 is TGCAGCGTCCAGGACAGGGCTTCTAACCCCTATGGCTACACCTTC. Translation: CSVQDRASNPYGYTF.

This clonotype was seen many times. This CDR3 is CASRQVGGGGGIYEQFF. The CDR3 DNA reads TGTGCCAGCAGACAAGTGGGAGGAGGGGGTGGAATATATGAGCAGTTCTTC. V and J are TRBV7-8 and TRBJ2-1, with D tentatively TRBD1 or TRBD2 (6 bases each). V was clipped by 6 bases and J by 8 bases, with 26 bases between them. The CDR3 runs to 17 residues. The V gene's germline CDR1 is SGHVS and CDR2 FQNEAQ.

This clonotype was recorded at least ten times. V and J are TRBV20-1 and TRBJ2-7; D is possibly TRBD1 (5 bases). Trimming shortened V by 3 bases and J by 11 bases, and 20 bases separated the two germline ends. This CDR3 is built from 13 residues. Germline V CDR1 and CDR2: DFQATT, SNEGSKA (reference sequence). Written as DNA, the CDR3 is TGCAGTGCTAGTTGGCGCGGACACCTCTACGAGTACTTC. Translation gives CSASWRGHLYEYF.

This clonotype was observed many times. The chain couples TRBV20-1 to TRBJ1-3; D remains ambiguous. V dropped 1 base and J dropped 1 base, with 5 bases sitting between them. From germline, CDR1 is DFQATT and CDR2 SNEGSKA (reference sequence). This CDR3 is built from 13 residues. The CDR3 region has the DNA TGCAGTGCTAGAGGAGTGTCTGGAAACACCATATATTTT. Translated: CSARGVSGNTIYF.

This clonotype was seen ten or more times. The J gene is TRBJ2-1, the V gene TRBV29-1; no firm D call. Germline V CDR1 and CDR2: SQVTM, ANQGSEA. The V and J ends lost 4 bases and 4 bases respectively, with 14 bases between them. This CDR3 is 14 amino acids long. For the CDR3, the DNA is TGCAGCGTTGCTCAAAGGCTTAGGTACAATGAGCAGTTCTTC. Its translation: CSVAQRLRYNEQFF.

This clonotype was counted once. This chain links TRBV6-5 with TRBJ2-1; perhaps D is TRBD1 or TRBD2 (5 bases each). This CDR3 region has 12 residues. Deletions cut 10 bases from V and 7 bases from J, with 14 bases between. Germline V gene data show CDR1 as MNHEY and CDR2 as SVGAGI. CDR3 bases: TGTGCCACCCTCGGGGCTCGGAATGAGCAGTTCTTC. Amino acids: CATLGARNEQFF.

This clonotype was seen many times. This chain links TRBV11-1 with TRBJ2-1; D remains unclear. Trimming took off 8 bases at V and 1 base at J, with 18 bases between the two ends. Germline CDR1 reads SGHAT; CDR2 reads FQDESV (reference sequence). The length of the CDR3 is 16 residues. CDR3 residues: CASGHPGVESYNEQFF. CDR3 DNA sequence: TGTGCCAGCGGTCACCCAGGTGTAGAGTCCTACAATGAGCAGTTCTTC.

This clonotype was detected many times. The chain uses TRBV9 and TRBJ2-4; D remains unclear. This CDR3 spans 15 amino acids. Germline V gene data show CDR1 as SGDLS and CDR2 as YYNGEE. Deletions cut 3 bases from V and 0 bases from J, with 10 bases between. DNA for the CDR3: TGTGCCAGCAGCGCCGGCGTTCTAGCCAAAAACATTCAGTACTTC. It is translated as CASSAGVLAKNIQYF.

This clonotype was counted at least ten times. The rearrangement uses TRBV10-2 and TRBJ2-5; no reliable D call. The CDR3 length is 14 residues. The germline V gene has CDR1 WSHSY and CDR2 SAAADI. Trimming stripped 1 base from V and 5 bases from J, with 11 bases between. Here the CDR3 reads CASSEYRSTETQYF. CDR3 nucleotide sequence: TGCGCCAGCAGTGAGTACCGATCCACGGAGACCCAGTACTTC.

This clonotype was picked up a small number of times. V is TRBV20-1 and J is TRBJ2-1; 10 nucleotides agree with TRBD2. The J segment lost 0 bases and the V segment lost 2 bases, leaving 1 base of the junction unmatched. This CDR3 has 15 amino acids. Germline CDR1 DFQATT, CDR2 SNEGSKA (reference sequence). DNA for the CDR3: TGCAGTGCTAGACCTAGCGGGAGCTCCTACAATGAGCAGTTCTTC. Translation gives CSARPSGSSYNEQFF.

CDR3 residues: CASSLVRGHVANNEQFF. The CDR3 nucleotides are TGTGCCAGCAGCTTAGTGAGGGGTCACGTAGCTAACAATGAGCAGTTCTTC. The chain employs TRBV7-6 and TRBJ2-1; possibly TRBD1 or TRBD2 for D (5 bases each). Germline V gene sequence: CDR1 SGHVS, CDR2 FNYEAQ. Trimming pared 1 base from V and 5 bases from J, leaving 18 bases between. CDR3 length: 17 residues. Full variable domain (outside the CDR3, taken from reference TRBV7-6 and TRBJ2-1): GAGVSQSPRYKVTKRGQDVALRCDPISGHVSLYWYRQALGQGPEFLTYFNYEAQQDKSGLPNDRFSAERPEGSISTLTIQRTEQRDSAMYRCASSLVRGHVANNEQFFGPGTRLTVL.

This clonotype was found many times. J is TRBJ2-2 and V is TRBV13; 10 bases align to TRBD1. Per germline, CDR1 PRHDT and CDR2 FYEKMQ (reference sequence). CDR3 length: 19 residues. The trim removed 5 bases at V and 0 bases at J, leaving 12 bases unmatched. CDR3 nucleotide sequence: TGTGCCAGCAGCCCGGAACCGGGACAGGGGATTTCGAACACCGGGGAGCTGTTTTTT. Its translation: CASSPEPGQGISNTGELFF.

This clonotype has a count of ten or more. This chain joins TRBV7-6 and TRBJ2-1; D remains ambiguous. Per the germline V gene, CDR1 is SGHVS and CDR2 is FNYEAQ. Between the trimmed V and J ends, which lost 3 bases and 6 bases, there was a span of 15 bases. The length of the CDR3 is 15 residues. CDR3 nucleotides: TGTGCCAGCAGCTTCCGTTCTGGTGTGGGCAATGAGCAGTTCTTC. Protein: CASSFRSGVGNEQFF.

This clonotype was counted many times. The chain employs TRBV5-1 and TRBJ1-2, with D possibly TRBD1 on 6 matching bases. Trimming took 0 bases from V and 3 from J, leaving 12 bases between them. The germline V gene encodes CDR1 SGHRS and CDR2 YFSETQ. This CDR3 spans 15 amino acids. CDR3 sequence (DNA): TGCGCCAGCAGCTTGGAACTCGGGGGCGACTATGGCTACACCTTC. Protein sequence: CASSLELGGDYGYTF.

The sample holds a few counts of this clonotype. CDR3 residues: CSARELPYNEQFF. CDR3 DNA: TGCAGTGCTAGAGAACTACCCTACAATGAGCAGTTCTTC. The chain uses TRBV20-1 and TRBJ2-1; the D is unclear. V was trimmed by 0 bases and J by 2 bases, leaving 5 bases between them. The CDR3 length is 13 residues. The germline CDR1 and CDR2 sequences are DFQATT and SNEGSKA (reference sequence).

This clonotype has a count of ten or more. The chain employs TRBV6-5 and TRBJ2-1; 11 bases fit TRBD1. The CDR3 is 14 residues long. The trim removed 2 bases at V and 10 bases at J, leaving 4 bases unmatched. Germline V gene sequence: CDR1 MNHEY, CDR2 SVGAGI. CDR3: CASSYGTGGGEQFF. The CDR3 coding sequence is TGTGCCAGCAGTTACGGGACAGGGGGAGGCGAGCAGTTCTTC.

This clonotype was detected many times. The V and J genes are TRBV11-2 and TRBJ2-6, with D uncertain. CDR1 and CDR2 from the germline V gene are SGHAT and FQNNGV. V shed 1 base and J shed 2 bases, with 15 bases lying between them. The CDR3 totals 18 residues. The CDR3 spells CASSLGWSGRAGANVLTF. The CDR3, as DNA: TGTGCCAGCAGCTTAGGTTGGTCCGGACGGGCTGGGGCCAACGTCCTGACTTTC.

The sample holds many counts of this clonotype. The rearrangement uses TRBV11-1 and TRBJ2-1; 7 bases line up with TRBD1. J was trimmed by 5 bases and V by 4 bases; bases with no gene match: 23. Germline V gives CDR1 SGHAT, CDR2 FQDESV (reference sequence). The CDR3 extends over 20 amino acids. DNA for the CDR3: TGTGCCAGCAGCTCTAAACTAAGCGTTACGGAGGACAGGTCGAACAATGAGCAGTTCTTC. Amino acids: CASSSKLSVTEDRSNNEQFF.

Many counts were recorded for this clonotype. The chain employs TRBV7-8 and TRBJ2-5; D is perhaps TRBD1 (6 bases). The germline gives CDR1 SGHVS, CDR2 FQNEAQ. The CDR3 contains 16 residues. The V and J ends lost 2 bases and 4 bases respectively, with 17 bases between them. CDR3 sequence: CASSLWGRGLGETQYF. CDR3 nucleotide sequence: TGTGCCAGCAGCTTATGGGGCAGGGGTCTGGGAGAGACCCAGTACTTC.

In this sample, this clonotype turned up many times. The chain has TRBV7-2 and TRBJ2-2; D is perhaps TRBD1 or TRBD2 (6 bases each). In germline, CDR1 is SGHTA, CDR2 FQGNSA. V lost 1 base and J 7 bases, leaving 10 bases between the germline ends. The length of the CDR3 is 14 residues. CDR3 coding DNA: TGTGCCAGCAGCTTAGATCGGGGGCACGGGGAGCTGTTTTTT. Its translation: CASSLDRGHGELFF.

This clonotype came up many times. This chain links TRBV27 with TRBJ2-1, with TRBD2 matching 8 bases. V was pared by 6 bases and J by 7 bases, with 8 bases of the junction left unmatched. The CDR3 sequence is 14 residues long. CDR1 and CDR2 (germline): MNHEY, SMNVEV (reference sequence). CDR3 loop: CASRPPGGRNEQFF. The CDR3 DNA sequence: TGTGCCAGCAGACCCCCGGGGGGGCGGAATGAGCAGTTCTTC.

This clonotype was picked up a small number of times. The rearrangement links TRBV5-1 to TRBJ2-1, with D uncertain. Germline V gene sequence: CDR1 SGHRS, CDR2 YFSETQ. The CDR3 runs to 15 residues. Trimming took off 1 base at V and 3 bases at J, with 11 bases between the two ends. The CDR3 reads CASSLSTVYYNEQFF. DNA of the CDR3: TGCGCCAGCAGCTTGTCTACAGTGTACTACAATGAGCAGTTCTTC.

The gene calls are TRBV7-2 and TRBJ2-5; the D gene could be TRBD1 or TRBD2 (5 bases each). V gave up 2 bases and J gave up 3 bases, with 13 bases separating them. Germline assignment: CDR1 SGHTA and CDR2 FQGNSA. CDR3 length: 15 amino acids. CDR3 nucleotides: TGTGCCAGCAGCTTACCCCCGGGACCAGAAGAGACCCAGTACTTC. This codes for CASSLPPGPEETQYF.

There are many counts of this clonotype. This rearrangement joins TRBV4-3 to TRBJ2-1, with 13 bases that match TRBD2. The germline CDR1 and CDR2 sequences are LGHNA and YSLEER. V shed 5 bases and J 4 bases; nucleotides not matched to a gene: 5. This CDR3 spans 16 amino acids. This chain's CDR3 is CASSEGLAGDYNEQFF. DNA of the CDR3: TGCGCCAGCAGCGAAGGACTAGCGGGAGATTACAATGAGCAGTTCTTC.

This clonotype has a count of ten or more. The CDR3 reads CSVAFRTNDYEQYF. As DNA, the CDR3 is TGCAGCGTTGCTTTCCGGACGAACGACTACGAGCAGTACTTC. The rearrangement joins TRBV29-1 to TRBJ2-7; D call uncertain. Between the trimmed V and J ends, which lost 4 bases and 3 bases, there was a span of 16 bases. CDR1 is SQVTM and CDR2 is ANQGSEA in the germline V gene. The CDR3 loop spans 14 amino acids.

This clonotype showed up many times. This chain joins TRBV11-2 and TRBJ2-5; 9 bases fit TRBD1. V was pared by 6 bases and J by 5 bases, with 10 bases of the junction left unmatched. There are 15 residues in the CDR3. Germline V gene lookup returns CDR1 SGHAT and CDR2 FQNNGV. The CDR3, as DNA: TGTGCCAGCAGTTCAAACAGGGGGCTGGCGGAGACCCAGTACTTC. It encodes CASSSNRGLAETQYF. Using reference TRBV11-2 and TRBJ2-5 for the parts outside the CDR3, the full variable domain is EAGVAQSPRYKIIEKRQSVAFWCNPISGHATLYWYQQILGQGPKLLIQFQNNGVVDDSQLPKDRFSAERLKGVDSTLKIQPAKLEDSAVYLCASSSNRGLAETQYFGPGTRLLVL.

Worth noting for this clonotype: A much larger clone lies one base from this, so it may be a read error. The chain recombines TRBV28 with TRBJ2-1; 9 bases are a match to TRBD2. The CDR3 is 16 amino acids. The V gene end was trimmed by 3 bases and the J gene end by 9 bases; junction bases not matched to a gene: 12. In germline, CDR1 is MDHEN, CDR2 SYDVKM. The chain's CDR3 is CASSFLLAGFSTEQFF. The DNA for the CDR3 is TGTGCCAGCAGTTTCCTCCTAGCGGGATTTAGCACTGAGCAGTTCTTC.

This clonotype has ten or more counts. The chain combines TRBV29-1 with TRBJ2-1; D unclear. CDR3 length: 12 residues. Trimming removed 0 bases at V and 8 bases at J, with 8 bases between. CDR1 SQVTM and CDR2 ANQGSEA come from the germline V gene. Here the CDR3 reads CSVEDRRDEQFF. The CDR3 coding sequence is TGCAGCGTTGAAGACAGGCGCGATGAGCAGTTCTTC.

This clonotype was recorded at least ten times. The chain couples TRBV28 to TRBJ1-5; no firm D call. CDR3 size: 13 residues. Germline assignment: CDR1 MDHEN and CDR2 SYDVKM. The V and J ends lost 6 bases and 3 bases respectively, with 9 bases between them. DNA for the CDR3: TGTGCCAGCAGGACTTTGGACAATCAGCCCCAGCATTTT. Its protein is CASRTLDNQPQHF.